Included here is one T cell receptor (beta chain) sequence, with context. This specimen comes from a study of read filtering for tumor transcriptome and immune sequencing. About the study: Whole-transcriptome libraries were prepared after DNase treatment.

This library used around 400 ng RNA and molecular barcoded adaptors spanning alpha/delta and beta/gamma chains. From the reads, TCRdb called clonotypes with MiXCR, one entry per CDR3 protein. Seen here are about 62,000 distinct CDR3 sequences, roughly a fifth observed once, and the top ten hold approximately 11%. The sequence was collected from a donor at least 40 years old with multiple myeloma. Sequencing was carried out using a population of CD138-negative cells sorted from bone marrow.

CDR3 DNA sequence: TGTGCCAGCAGCTTGCCGATAAGGGGGGGCCGGAACACCGGGGAGCTGTTTTTT. It translates to CASSLPIRGGRNTGELFF. This chain connects TRBV7-9 to TRBJ2-2, with D perhaps matching TRBD2 (7 bases). CDR3 length: 18 residues. Germline CDR1 and CDR2: SEHNR and FQNEAQ (reference sequence). Trimming shortened V by 3 bases and J by 1 base, and 18 bases separated the two germline ends.